A single T cell receptor (beta chain) is shown here with its context. The CDR3 sequence is 15 residues long. The germline V and J ends were trimmed by 0 bases and 1 base, with 7 bases remaining between them. The germline CDR1 and CDR2 sequences are LGHDT and YNNKEL (reference sequence). The data were taken from a study of control samples from healthy donors and cancer patients. Repertoires were generated with immunoSEQ multiplex PCR, while TCRdb's copy carries only in-frame clones and drops some. The sample consists of 95,000 to 130,000 clones, 85% to 90% of them appearing once. Sequenced: PBMCs. This TCR was recovered from a woman between 45 and 60 years old with colorectal cancer. The V and J genes are TRBV3-1 (or the pseudogene TRBV3-2) and TRBJ2-1; D remains ambiguous. In DNA form, the CDR3 reads TGTGCCAGCAGCCAAGATGGGGATTCCTACAATGAGCAGTTCTTC. Translating it yields CASSQDGDSYNEQFF.